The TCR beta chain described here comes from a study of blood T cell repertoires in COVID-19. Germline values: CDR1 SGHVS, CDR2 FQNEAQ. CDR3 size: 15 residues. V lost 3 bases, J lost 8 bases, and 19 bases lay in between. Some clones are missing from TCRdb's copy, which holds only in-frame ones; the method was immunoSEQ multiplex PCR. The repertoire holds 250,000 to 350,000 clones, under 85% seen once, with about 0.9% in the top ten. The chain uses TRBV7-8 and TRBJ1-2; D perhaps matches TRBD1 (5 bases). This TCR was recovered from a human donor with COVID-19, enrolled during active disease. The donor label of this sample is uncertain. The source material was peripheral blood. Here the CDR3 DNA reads TGTGCCAGCAGCTTGAGCAGGGAATGGCGGAGAGGCTACACCTTC. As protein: CASSLSREWRRGYTF.